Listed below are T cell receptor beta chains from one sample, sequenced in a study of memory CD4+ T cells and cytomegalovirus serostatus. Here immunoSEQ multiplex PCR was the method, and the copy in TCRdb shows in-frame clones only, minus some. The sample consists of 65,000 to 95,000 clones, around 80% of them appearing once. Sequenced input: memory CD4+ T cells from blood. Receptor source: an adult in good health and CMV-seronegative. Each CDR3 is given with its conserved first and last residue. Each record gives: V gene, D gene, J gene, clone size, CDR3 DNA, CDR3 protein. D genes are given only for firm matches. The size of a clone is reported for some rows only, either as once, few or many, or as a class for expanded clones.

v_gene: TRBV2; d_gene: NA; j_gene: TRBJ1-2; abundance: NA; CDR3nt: TGTGCCAGCAGTGAAGCACCGGGGCTGGGGCCTGGCTACACCTTC; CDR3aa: CASSEAPGLGPGYTF
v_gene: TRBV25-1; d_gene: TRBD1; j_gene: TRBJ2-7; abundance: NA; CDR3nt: TGTGCCAGCAGTGAATCAGGGGGCAACGAGCAGTACTTC; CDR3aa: CASSESGGNEQYF
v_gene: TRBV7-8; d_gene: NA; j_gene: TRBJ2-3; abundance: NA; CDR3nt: TGTGCCAGCAGCTTCACCCGTATCACAGATACGCAGTATTTT; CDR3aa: CASSFTRITDTQYF
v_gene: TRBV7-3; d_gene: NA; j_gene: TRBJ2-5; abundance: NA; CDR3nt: TGTGCCAGCAGCTTAAACGGGCTAGTCCACCAAGAGACCCAGTACTTC; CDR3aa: CASSLNGLVHQETQYF
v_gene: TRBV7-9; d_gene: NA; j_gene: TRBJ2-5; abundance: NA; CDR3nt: TGTGCCAGCAGCTTAGCGCTAACAGAATTACAAGAGACCCAGTACTTC; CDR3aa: CASSLALTELQETQYF
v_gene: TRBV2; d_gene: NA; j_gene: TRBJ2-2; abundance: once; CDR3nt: TGTGCCAGCAGGAGGACAGCTACCGGGGAGCTGTTTTTT; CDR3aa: CASRRTATGELFF
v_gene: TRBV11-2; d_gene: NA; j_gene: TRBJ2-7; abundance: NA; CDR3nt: TGTGCCAGCAGAAGGCGGCGGGACGAGCAGTACTTC; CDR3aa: CASRRRRDEQYF
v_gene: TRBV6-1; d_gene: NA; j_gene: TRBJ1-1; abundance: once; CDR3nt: TGTGCCAGCGCCCCCGACAGTGGTGGACTGAAGCTTTTCTTT; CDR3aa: CASAPDSGGLKLFF
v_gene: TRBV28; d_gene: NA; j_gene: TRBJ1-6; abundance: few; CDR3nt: TGTGCCAGCAGTAATACCTCACCCCTCCACTTT; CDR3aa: CASSNTSPLHF
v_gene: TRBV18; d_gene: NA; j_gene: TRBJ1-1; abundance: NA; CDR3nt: TGTGCCAGCTCCACCGCCGGAGGGTCATACGGTGAAGCTTTCTTT; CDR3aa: CASSTAGGSYGEAFF
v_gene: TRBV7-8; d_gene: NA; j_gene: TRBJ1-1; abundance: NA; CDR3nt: TGTGCCAGCAGACAAATTGGAGGTAGAGCTGAAGCTTTCTTT; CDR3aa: CASRQIGGRAEAFF
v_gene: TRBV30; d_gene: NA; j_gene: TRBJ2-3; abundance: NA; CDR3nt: TGTGCCTGGAGTGTACTCATCTGGGCCACAGATACGCAGTATTTT; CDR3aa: CAWSVLIWATDTQYF
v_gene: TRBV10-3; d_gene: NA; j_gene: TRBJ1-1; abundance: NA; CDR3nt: TGTGCCATCAGTGAGTCGCAGGACACTGAAGCTTTCTTT; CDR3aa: CAISESQDTEAFF
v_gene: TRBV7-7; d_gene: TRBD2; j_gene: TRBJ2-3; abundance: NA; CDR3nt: TGTGCTAGCAGTCAGACTAGCGGGGGCCTGTCGGATACGCAGTATTTT; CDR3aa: CASSQTSGGLSDTQYF
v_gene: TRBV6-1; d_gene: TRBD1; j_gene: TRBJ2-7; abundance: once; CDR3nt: TGTGCCAGCAGAAGGACAGGGGGCGCCGGGTACGAGCAGTACTTC; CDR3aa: CASRRTGGAGYEQYF
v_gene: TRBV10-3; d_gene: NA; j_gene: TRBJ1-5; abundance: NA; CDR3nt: TGTGCCATCAACAGAGAGGGGATCGGTCAGCCCCAGCATTTT; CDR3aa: CAINREGIGQPQHF
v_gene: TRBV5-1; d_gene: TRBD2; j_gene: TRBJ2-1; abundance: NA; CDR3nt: TGCGCCAGCGCTTTTCTAGCGGGGGGGTCCCACAATGAGCAGTTCTTC; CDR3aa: CASAFLAGGSHNEQFF
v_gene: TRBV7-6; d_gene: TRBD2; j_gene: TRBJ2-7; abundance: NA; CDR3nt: TGTGCCAGCAGCTTAGGAGGTCTAGCGGGGGGCTACGAGCAGTACTTC; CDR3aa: CASSLGGLAGGYEQYF
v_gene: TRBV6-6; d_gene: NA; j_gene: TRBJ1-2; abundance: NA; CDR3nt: TGTGCCAGCAGTTACTCCGTCAGGCGGGACTATGGCTACACCTTC; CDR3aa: CASSYSVRRDYGYTF
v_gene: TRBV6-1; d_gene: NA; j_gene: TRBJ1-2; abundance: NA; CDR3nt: TGTGCCAGCCCTGGACAGAACTATGGCTACACCTTC; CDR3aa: CASPGQNYGYTF
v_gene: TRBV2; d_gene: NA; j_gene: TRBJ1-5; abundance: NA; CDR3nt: TGTGCCAGCAGTGGGCAGGGGAGCCTTCAGCCCCAGCATTTT; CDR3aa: CASSGQGSLQPQHF
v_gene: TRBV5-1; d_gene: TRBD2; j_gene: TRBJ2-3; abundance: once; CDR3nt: TGCGCCAGCAGCTTACTACTTTCCGGGACTAGCGGCCAAGATACGCAGTATTTT; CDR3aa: CASSLLLSGTSGQDTQYF
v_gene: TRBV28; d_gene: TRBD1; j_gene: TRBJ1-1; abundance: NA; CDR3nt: TGTGCCAGCAGTGGAACAGGGGGCGCGGGGAGGCGAGAAGCTTTCTTT; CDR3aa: CASSGTGGAGRREAFF
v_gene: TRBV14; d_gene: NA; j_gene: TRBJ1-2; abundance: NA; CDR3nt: TGTGCCAGCAGTTACAGGGAGATAGGCGGCTACACCTTC; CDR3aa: CASSYREIGGYTF
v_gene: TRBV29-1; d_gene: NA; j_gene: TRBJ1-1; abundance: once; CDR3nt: TGCAGCGTTCACCGGACAGTGCGGAGAGCTTTCTTT; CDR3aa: CSVHRTVRRAFF
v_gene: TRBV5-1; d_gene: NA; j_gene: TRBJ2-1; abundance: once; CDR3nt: TGCGCCAGCAGCTTACAGGGTTCCAACAATGAGCAGTTCTTC; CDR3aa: CASSLQGSNNEQFF
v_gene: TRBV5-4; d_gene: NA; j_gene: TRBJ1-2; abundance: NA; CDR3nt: TGTGCCAGCAGCTTGGCCAACAGGGTTCGCCAGGGCTACACCTTC; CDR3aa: CASSLANRVRQGYTF
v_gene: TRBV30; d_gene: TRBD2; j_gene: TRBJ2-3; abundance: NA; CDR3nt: TGTGCCTGTGGGAGCGGGGTTAGCACAGATACGCAGTATTTT; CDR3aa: CACGSGVSTDTQYF